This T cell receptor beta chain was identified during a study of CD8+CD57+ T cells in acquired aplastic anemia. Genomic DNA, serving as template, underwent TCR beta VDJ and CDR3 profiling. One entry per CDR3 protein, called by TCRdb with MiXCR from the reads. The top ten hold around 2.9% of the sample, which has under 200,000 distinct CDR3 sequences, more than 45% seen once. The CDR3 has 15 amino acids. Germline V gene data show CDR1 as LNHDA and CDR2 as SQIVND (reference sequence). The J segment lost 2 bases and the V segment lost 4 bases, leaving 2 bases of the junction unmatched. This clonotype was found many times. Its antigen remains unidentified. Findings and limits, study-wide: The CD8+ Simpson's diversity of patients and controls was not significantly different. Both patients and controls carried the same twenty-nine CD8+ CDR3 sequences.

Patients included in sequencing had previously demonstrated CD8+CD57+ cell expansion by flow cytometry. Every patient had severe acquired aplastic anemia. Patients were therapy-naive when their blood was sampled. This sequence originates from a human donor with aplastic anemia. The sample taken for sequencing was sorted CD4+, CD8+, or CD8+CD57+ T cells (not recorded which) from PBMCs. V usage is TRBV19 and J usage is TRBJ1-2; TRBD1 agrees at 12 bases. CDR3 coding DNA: TGTGCCAGTAGTACCGGGACAGGGGGCAACTATGGCTACACCTTC. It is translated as CASSTGTGGNYGYTF. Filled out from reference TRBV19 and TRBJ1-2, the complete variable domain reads DGGITQSPKYLFRKEGQNVTLSCEQNLNHDAMYWYRQDPGQGLRLIYYSQIVNDFQKGDIAEGYSVSREKKESFPLTVTSAQKNPTAFYLCASSTGTGGNYGYTFGSGTRLTVV.